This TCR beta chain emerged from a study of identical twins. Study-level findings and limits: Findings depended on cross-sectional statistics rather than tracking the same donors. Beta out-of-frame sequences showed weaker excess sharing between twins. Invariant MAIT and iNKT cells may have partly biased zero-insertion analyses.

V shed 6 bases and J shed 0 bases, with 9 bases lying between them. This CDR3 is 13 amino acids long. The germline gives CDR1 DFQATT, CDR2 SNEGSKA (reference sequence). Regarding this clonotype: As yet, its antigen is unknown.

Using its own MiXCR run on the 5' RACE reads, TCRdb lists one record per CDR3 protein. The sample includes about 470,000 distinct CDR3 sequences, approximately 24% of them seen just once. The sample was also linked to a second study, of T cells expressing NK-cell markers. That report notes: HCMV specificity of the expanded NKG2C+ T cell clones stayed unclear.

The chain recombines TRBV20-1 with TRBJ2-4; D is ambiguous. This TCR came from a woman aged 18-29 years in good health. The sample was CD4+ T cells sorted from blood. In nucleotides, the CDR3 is TGCAGTGCCATCGGCTTAGCCAAAAACATTCAGTACTTC. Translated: CSAIGLAKNIQYF.